These T cell receptor beta chains were read from a single sample in a study of CD8+CD57+ T cells in acquired aplastic anemia. TCRdb recomputed calls from the reads with MiXCR, one row per CDR3 protein. This table has approximately 130,000 distinct CDR3 sequences, less than 45% appearing once. Material: sorted CD4+, CD8+, or CD8+CD57+ T cells (not recorded which) from PBMCs. These receptors were taken from a human donor in good health, serving as a control. Both conserved end residues are part of each CDR3. The D gene is left open where the match is weak. Some rows mark clone size as missing; the rest say once, few, many or name a class of expanded clone.

len,abundance,j_gene,d_gene,v_gene,CDR3aa,CDR3nt
14,many,TRBJ2-2,NA,TRBV11-2,CASSFQPRTGELFF,TGTGCCAGCAGCTTCCAGCCGCGAACCGGGGAGCTGTTTTTT
13,NA,TRBJ2-3,NA,TRBV2,CASSGSGTDTQYF,TGTGCCAGCAGTGGCTCAGGGACAGATACGCAGTATTTT
14,NA,TRBJ2-5,TRBD1,TRBV7-9,CASSLRGRKETQYF,TGTGCCAGCAGCTTAAGGGGGCGGAAAGAGACCCAGTACTTC
15,NA,TRBJ2-3,TRBD2,TRBV20-1,CSARKKRGSTDTRYF,TGCAGTGCTAGAAAAAAGCGGGGAAGCACGGATACGCGGTATTTT
17,few,TRBJ2-1,TRBD1,TRBV10-3,CAISEGTGDTSYNEQFF,TGTGCCATCAGTGAGGGGACAGGTGATACCTCCTACAATGAGCAGTTCTTC
13,many,TRBJ1-3,NA,TRBV2,CASSGGQGNTIYF,TGTGCCAGCAGTGGCGGACAGGGAAACACCATATATTTT
13,NA,TRBJ1-2,NA,TRBV10-1,CDISGPKQAGYTF,TGCGACATCAGCGGGCCAAAGCAAGCTGGCTACACCTTC
15,many,TRBJ2-3,TRBD1,TRBV9,CASSVAGGLTDTQYF,TGTGCCAGCAGCGTAGCAGGGGGCCTCACAGATACGCAGTATTTT
14,NA,TRBJ2-7,NA,TRBV7-1,CASSSAWGHDEQYF,TGTGCCAGCAGCTCGGCGTGGGGCCATGACGAGCAGTACTTC
17,many,TRBJ1-6,TRBD1,TRBV20-1,CSAQGQGPSVGNSPLHF,TGCAGTGCCCAAGGACAGGGCCCCTCCGTAGGGAATTCACCCCTCCACTTT
14,NA,TRBJ1-1,TRBD1,TRBV15,CATSRDRGRTEAFF,TGTGCCACCAGCAGAGACAGGGGGAGGACTGAAGCTTTCTTT
12,NA,TRBJ1-2,NA,TRBV29-1,CSVGNPDYGYTF,TGCAGCGTTGGGAATCCGGACTATGGCTACACCTTC
15,many,TRBJ2-7,TRBD1,TRBV19,CASSTRTGGTYEQYF,TGTGCCAGTAGTACCCGGACAGGGGGTACCTACGAGCAGTACTTC
17,few,TRBJ1-3,TRBD1,TRBV12-5,CASGPPGTGSAGNTICF,TGTGCTAGTGGTCCCCCGGGGACAGGGTCAGCTGGAAACACCATATGTTTT
12,many,TRBJ1-1,TRBD1,TRBV7-9,CASRGQDTEAFF,TGTGCCAGCAGGGGACAGGACACTGAAGCTTTCTTT
15,many,TRBJ2-7,NA,TRBV11-2,CASSPVGALRAEQYF,TGTGCCAGCAGCCCAGTCGGGGCACTTCGGGCCGAGCAGTACTTC
13,NA,TRBJ2-5,NA,TRBV7-7,CASGIARDETQYF,TGCGCCAGCGGCATAGCTAGGGACGAGACCCAGTACTTC
14,NA,TRBJ1-6,TRBD1,TRBV11-1,CASRAGTDNSPLHF,TGTGCCAGCAGAGCCGGGACAGATAATTCACCCCTCCACTTT
15,many,TRBJ2-1,NA,TRBV20-1,CSASPTRSSYNEQFF,TGCAGTGCTAGTCCTACTAGGAGCTCCTACAATGAGCAGTTCTTC
12,many,TRBJ2-3,NA,TRBV12-5,CASGPPGDTQYF,TGTGCTAGTGGCCCCCCGGGAGATACGCAGTATTTT
16,many,TRBJ2-3,TRBD2,TRBV5-1,CASSLSPGLEADTQYF,TGCGCCAGCAGCTTATCACCGGGACTAGAAGCGGATACGCAGTATTTT
13,many,TRBJ1-6,NA,TRBV20-1,CSAVDVTGSPLHF,TGCAGTGCGGTCGACGTTACGGGCTCACCCCTCCACTTT
14,NA,TRBJ2-5,NA,TRBV24-1,CATSERNRQETQYF,TGTGCCACCAGTGAACGGAATAGGCAGGAGACCCAGTACTTC
13,NA,TRBJ1-6,NA,TRBV6-1,CASRPQGSSPLHF,TGTGCCAGCAGACCACAGGGTAGTTCACCCCTCCACTTT
12,few,TRBJ1-5,NA,TRBV2,CASSGRDQPQHF,TGTGCCAGCAGTGGCAGGGATCAGCCCCAGCATTTT
12,NA,TRBJ1-1,NA,TRBV7-8,CASSPYWAGAFF,TGTGCCAGCAGCCCTTATTGGGCTGGAGCTTTCTTT
14,many,TRBJ2-1,TRBD1,TRBV5-1,CASSFTGTGGEQFF,TGCGCCAGCAGCTTTACCGGGACAGGGGGCGAGCAGTTCTTC
15,NA,TRBJ2-7,NA,TRBV7-2,CASVSGRDTAYEQYF,TGTGCCAGCGTCTCGGGGCGGGACACAGCCTACGAGCAGTACTTC
13,NA,TRBJ1-2,NA,TRBV19,CASSPGISYGYTF,TGTGCCAGTAGCCCCGGGATCTCTTATGGCTACACCTTC
13,NA,TRBJ1-2,NA,TRBV29-1,CRVGGMINYGYTF,TGCAGGGTCGGGGGGATGATAAACTATGGCTACACCTTC
15,NA,TRBJ2-5,NA,TRBV15,CATSRIRTPAETQYF,TGTGCCACCAGCAGAATACGGACACCGGCGGAGACCCAGTACTTC
15,many,TRBJ2-2,TRBD1,TRBV12-3/TRBV12-4,CASSWDRGHSGELFF,TGTGCCAGCAGTTGGGACAGGGGCCATAGCGGGGAGCTGTTTTTT
15,many,TRBJ2-7,TRBD1,TRBV25-1,CASRAPGTGSHEQYF,TGTGCCAGCAGGGCCCCCGGGACAGGGAGCCACGAGCAGTACTTC
13,many,TRBJ2-2,NA,TRBV29-1,CSVPQFGAGELFF,TGCAGCGTTCCCCAGTTTGGGGCCGGGGAGCTGTTTTTT
15,NA,TRBJ2-1,TRBD1,TRBV9,CASSPRQGIYNEQFF,TGTGCCAGCAGCCCCCGACAGGGAATCTACAATGAGCAGTTCTTC
13,NA,TRBJ1-2,TRBD1,TRBV2,CASRGTGVGGYTF,TGTGCCAGCAGGGGGACAGGGGTGGGTGGCTACACCTTC
16,NA,TRBJ2-1,TRBD2,TRBV10-1,CASSEGSASGNDKQFF,TGCGCCAGCAGTGAGGGATCGGCTAGCGGGAATGATAAGCAGTTCTTC
14,many,TRBJ1-4,NA,TRBV4-1,CASSQLSPGVKLFF,TGCGCCAGCAGCCAACTCTCCCCGGGGGTTAAACTGTTTTTT
12,many,TRBJ2-7,NA,TRBV11-2,CASSLGPGSQYF,TGTGCCAGCAGCTTAGGGCCGGGTTCGCAGTACTTC
13,NA,TRBJ1-3,NA,TRBV19,CASTDTGRNTIYF,TGTGCCAGTACGGACACCGGTCGAAACACCATATATTTT
16,many,TRBJ2-7,NA,TRBV20-1,CSANHLRGGANYEQYF,TGCAGTGCTAACCACCTAAGGGGCGGGGCGAACTACGAGCAGTACTTC
17,once,TRBJ1-6,NA,TRBV9,CASSVEGSGAYNSPLHF,TGTGCCAGCAGCGTAGAAGGTTCAGGGGCCTATAATTCACCCCTCCACTTT
14,NA,TRBJ1-2,NA,TRBV15,CATSRDRGGLSYTF,TGTGCCACCAGCAGAGATCGTGGGGGGTTAAGCTACACCTTC
15,few,TRBJ2-3,NA,TRBV6-1,CASTPGGRNTDTQYF,TGTGCCAGCACCCCTGGGGGGCGGAACACAGATACGCAGTATTTT
12,NA,TRBJ1-5,NA,TRBV24-1,CATSDGDQPQHF,TGTGCCACCAGTGACGGCGATCAGCCCCAGCATTTT
16,NA,TRBJ2-5,TRBD2,TRBV5-4,CASSLKVVVGGETQYF,TGTGCCAGCAGCTTGAAGGTGGTAGTGGGGGGGGAGACCCAGTACTTC
12,NA,TRBJ1-2,NA,TRBV19,CASRHAGGAHTF,TGTGCCAGTAGGCACGCTGGTGGGGCACACACCTTC
15,few,TRBJ2-7,NA,TRBV12-1,CASAPLGDGNHEQYF,TGTGCCAGCGCTCCCTTAGGAGACGGCAACCACGAGCAGTACTTC
15,many,TRBJ1-5,TRBD1,TRBV6-1,CASSGTGQTGQPQHF,TGTGCCAGCAGTGGGACAGGGCAGACGGGTCAGCCCCAGCATTTT
14,NA,TRBJ2-5,TRBD2,TRBV15,CATSRGGLGETQYF,TGTGCCACCTCCCGGGGAGGGTTGGGGGAGACCCAGTACTTC